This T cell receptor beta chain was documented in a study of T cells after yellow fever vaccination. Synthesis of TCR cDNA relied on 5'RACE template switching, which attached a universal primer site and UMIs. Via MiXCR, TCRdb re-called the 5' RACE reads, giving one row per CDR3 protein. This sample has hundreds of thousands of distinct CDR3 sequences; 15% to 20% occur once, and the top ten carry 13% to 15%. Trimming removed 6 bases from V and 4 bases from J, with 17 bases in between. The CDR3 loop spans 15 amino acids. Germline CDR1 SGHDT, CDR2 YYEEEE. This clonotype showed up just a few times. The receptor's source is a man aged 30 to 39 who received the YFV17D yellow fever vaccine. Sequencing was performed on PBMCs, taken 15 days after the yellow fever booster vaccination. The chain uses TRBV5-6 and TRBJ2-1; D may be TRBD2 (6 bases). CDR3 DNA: TGTGCCAGCAACCCACCCTTAGCGGCATACAATGAGCAGTTCTTC. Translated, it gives CASNPPLAAYNEQFF.